Listed below are T cell receptor beta chains from one sample, sequenced in a study of blood T cell repertoires in COVID-19. TCRdb's table, derived via immunoSEQ multiplex PCR, lists solely in-frame clones and lacks some. Among about 240,000 clones listed, about four fifths were seen once. The specimen sequenced was peripheral blood. The source is a woman under 30 with acute or convalescent COVID-19. Each CDR3 is given with its conserved first and last residue. Each record gives: V gene, D gene, clone size, J gene, CDR3 DNA, CDR3 protein. The D gene is left open where the match is weak. Rows give clone size only sometimes, using once, few, many, or a class for an expanded clone.

>TRBV12-3/TRBV12-4|-|-|TRBJ2-1
TGTGCCAGCACCGAAGAACTATACAATGAGCAGTTCTTC
CASTEELYNEQFF
>TRBV11-2|-|-|TRBJ2-2
TGTGCCAGCAGCCTATTTAACACCGGGGAGCTGTTTTTT
CASSLFNTGELFF
>TRBV7-9|TRBD2|-|TRBJ2-3
TGTGCCAGCAGCTTCAGCGGGAAAGCTACAGATACGCAGTATTTT
CASSFSGKATDTQYF
>TRBV7-3|TRBD1|-|TRBJ2-5
TGTGCCAGCAGCTTACGGGCAGGGGGCGCTTTGGAGACCCAGTACTTC
CASSLRAGGALETQYF
>TRBV6-2/TRBV6-3|TRBD1|-|TRBJ1-5
TGTGCCAGCAGTGCCGTGCAGGGGGGCTCCTATAGCAATCAGCCCCAGCATTTT
CASSAVQGGSYSNQPQHF
>TRBV21-1|-|-|TRBJ1-3
TGTGCCAGCGCGGGCTCTGGAAACACCATATATTTT
CASAGSGNTIYF
>TRBV2|TRBD2|-|TRBJ2-2
TGTGCCAGCAGTGATAGCGGGGGAGACGGGGAGCTGTTTTTT
CASSDSGGDGELFF
>TRBV6-5|TRBD2|-|TRBJ2-1
TGTGCCAGCAGACTAGCGGGAGCGGTCAATGAGCAGTTCTTC
CASRLAGAVNEQFF
>TRBV11-2|-|-|TRBJ2-7
TGTGCCAGCAGCCCACTAACAGGTAACGAGCAGTACTTC
CASSPLTGNEQYF
>TRBV5-4|TRBD1|-|TRBJ2-5
TGTGCCAGCAGCAAGCCGGGACAGCCTGAATTCCAAGAGACCCAGTACTTC
CASSKPGQPEFQETQYF
>TRBV7-8|TRBD1|-|TRBJ1-2
TGTGCCAGCAGCCCTAGGAGGGACAGAGACCTCTGGGGCTACACCTTC
CASSPRRDRDLWGYTF
>TRBV19|-|-|TRBJ1-4
TGTGCCAGTACCATGGGGGGGAAAGGTGAAAAACTGTTTTTT
CASTMGGKGEKLFF
>TRBV5-1|TRBD2|-|TRBJ2-3
TGCGCCAGCACCCTAGCGGGAGGGTTCACAGATACGCAGTATTTT
CASTLAGGFTDTQYF
>TRBV10-3|-|-|TRBJ1-5
TGTGCCACAACTACAGGGAGTAATCAGCCCCAGCATTTT
CATTTGSNQPQHF
>TRBV14|-|-|TRBJ2-1
TGTGCCAGCAGCCAAGGACAGTGGCGGGAGCAGTTCTTC
CASSQGQWREQFF
>TRBV18|TRBD1|-|TRBJ2-5
TGTGCCAGCTCTCAGACAGGGGGTCAAGAGACCCAGTACTTC
CASSQTGGQETQYF
>TRBV4-3|TRBD1|-|TRBJ2-7
TGCGCCAGCAGCCAAGATCTAGGGACAGGGGGCCTTTACGAGCAGTACTTC
CASSQDLGTGGLYEQYF
>TRBV6-1|-|-|TRBJ1-3
TGTGCCAGCAGTGAAGCCTTATACGACGGGGGGACCTCTGGAAACACCATATATTTT
CASSEALYDGGTSGNTIYF
>TRBV3-1/TRBV3-2|TRBD1|-|TRBJ2-1
TGTGCCAGCAGCCCAAAGGACAGGGGGCGCAGTGAGCAGTTCTTC
CASSPKDRGRSEQFF
>TRBV7-9|TRBD1|-|TRBJ1-2
TGTGCCAGCAGCTTAGCTCCCGGGACAGGGTCCGGCTACACCTTC
CASSLAPGTGSGYTF
>TRBV18|TRBD1|once|TRBJ1-2
TGTGCCAGCTCACCAGGACAGGGGGCAAATGGCTACACCTTC
CASSPGQGANGYTF
>TRBV29-1|TRBD1|-|TRBJ2-1
TGCAGCGTTGAAGAACTACAGGGGAGGCAGTTCTTC
CSVEELQGRQFF